The 29 T cell receptor beta chains below come from one sample, sequenced in a study of cytomegalovirus exposure and HLA in healthy donors. 13 Jbeta primers and 60 Vbeta primers were used for the PCR. Sequenced by immunoSEQ multiplex PCR; TCRdb stores in-frame clones only, minus some. The sample records 270,000 or so clones, about 90% being singletons. What was sequenced was PBMCs. The source is a girl aged 2 to 9 in good health and CMV-seronegative.

This sequence joins TRBV5-4 and TRBJ2-7; TRBD1 agrees at 8 bases. Germline V gives CDR1 SGHNT, CDR2 YYREEE (reference sequence). V shed 4 bases and J 1 base; nucleotides not matched to a gene: 7. The CDR3 contains 15 residues. The CDR3 spells CASSPGQGSSYEQYF. The CDR3 nucleotides read TGTGCCAGCAGCCCTGGACAGGGAAGTTCCTACGAGCAGTACTTC.

The sample holds a few counts of this clone. The V and J genes are TRBV7-6 and TRBJ2-1, with D possibly matching TRBD2 (7 bases). Looked up from germline, CDR1 is SGHVS and CDR2 is FNYEAQ. CDR3 length: 15 amino acids. Trimming removed 0 bases from V and 6 bases from J, with 12 bases in between. The CDR3 DNA is TGTGCCAGCAGCTTAGCGGGGGGGCTAATCAATGAGCAGTTCTTC. Translated, it gives CASSLAGGLINEQFF. Full variable domain (rest looked up from reference TRBV7-6 and TRBJ2-1): GAGVSQSPRYKVTKRGQDVALRCDPISGHVSLYWYRQALGQGPEFLTYFNYEAQQDKSGLPNDRFSAERPEGSISTLTIQRTEQRDSAMYRCASSLAGGLINEQFFGPGTRLTVL.

The chain joins TRBV19 to TRBJ1-1; no reliable D call. The CDR3 runs to 12 residues. Germline loops: CDR1 LNHDA, CDR2 SQIVND (reference sequence). With 6 bases removed from V and 0 bases from J, the gap between germline ends came to 5 bases. The CDR3 loop reads CASSQMNTEAFF. Here the CDR3 DNA reads TGTGCCAGTAGCCAAATGAACACTGAAGCTTTCTTT.

V is TRBV6-5 and J is TRBJ2-2, with D hard to call. The germline V gene has CDR1 MNHEY and CDR2 SVGAGI. Trimming stripped 7 bases from V and 0 bases from J, with 3 bases between. The CDR3 has 12 amino acids. CDR3 loop: CASTSNTGELFF. Written as DNA, the CDR3 is TGTGCCAGCACCTCGAACACCGGGGAGCTGTTTTTT.

CDR3 nucleotide sequence: TGTGCCAGCAGTGTTGGGACTAGCGGGACCTACGAGCAGTACTTC. The encoded protein is CASSVGTSGTYEQYF. The chain couples TRBV6-1 to TRBJ2-7; 13 nucleotides match TRBD2. V trimming: 4 bases; J trimming: 2 bases; junction bases outside the gene matches: 2. The germline V gene encodes CDR1 MNHNS and CDR2 SASEGT. The CDR3 length is 15 residues.

The chain links TRBV5-6 to TRBJ2-2; 10 positions agree with TRBD2. This CDR3 is 17 amino acids long. Trimming removed 2 bases from V and 3 bases from J; junction bases left unmatched: 7. Germline V CDR1 and CDR2: SGHDT, YYEEEE. CDR3 nucleotide sequence: TGTGCCAGCAGCTTTCGCAGCGGGAGGGTTGACACCGGGGAGCTGTTTTTT. This encodes CASSFRSGRVDTGELFF.

The rearrangement joins TRBV29-1 to TRBJ1-2; 10 bases align to TRBD1. Per the germline V gene, CDR1 is SQVTM and CDR2 is ANQGSEA. V shed 1 base and J 5 bases; nucleotides not matched to a gene: 7. CDR3 length: 15 residues. Written as DNA, the CDR3 is TGCAGCGTTGAAGGCCCGACAGGGGGCGGGTATGGCTACACCTTC. Its translation is CSVEGPTGGGYGYTF. The complete variable domain, with remaining parts taken from reference TRBV29-1 and TRBJ1-2, reads SAVISQKPSRDICQRGTSLTIQCQVDSQVTMMFWYRQQPGQSLTLIATANQGSEATYESGFVIDKFPISRPNLTFSTLTVSNMSPEDSSIYLCSVEGPTGGGYGYTFGSGTRLTVV.

The rearrangement joins TRBV2 to TRBJ2-5; 7 bases fit TRBD1. This CDR3 is 15 amino acids long. With V trimmed by 1 base and J by 1 base, 3 bases remained unmatched. Germline CDR1 reads SNHLY; CDR2 reads FYNNEI. The CDR3 DNA reads as TGTGCCAGCAGTGAAGATTGGACAGGCCAAGAGACCCAGTACTTC. This sequence encodes CASSEDWTGQETQYF.

The chain couples TRBV5-1 to TRBJ2-5; D gene uncertain. V lost 6 bases and J 2 bases, leaving 5 bases between the germline ends. CDR3 size: 11 residues. Per the germline V gene, CDR1 is SGHRS and CDR2 is YFSETQ. The CDR3 loop reads CASKLQETQYF. In nucleotides, the CDR3 is TGCGCCAGCAAACTGCAAGAGACCCAGTACTTC.

The V and J genes are TRBV25-1 and TRBJ2-7; D uncertain. The CDR3 has 12 amino acids. Germline V gene data show CDR1 as MGHDK and CDR2 as SYGVNS. V was cut by 5 bases and J by 3 bases, with 8 bases left in between. CDR3 nucleotide sequence: TGTGCCAGCAGTAAAGGCGGCTACGAGCAGTACTTC. Its protein is CASSKGGYEQYF.

The chain has TRBV11-2 and TRBJ1-5, with TRBD1 as a possible D gene (6 bases). This CDR3 spans 16 amino acids. V lost 2 bases and J 4 bases, leaving 15 bases between the germline ends. Germline V gene lookup returns CDR1 SGHAT and CDR2 FQNNGV. The CDR3 coding sequence is TGTGCCAGCAGCTTATCTTTTCTCCAGGGGAATCAGCCCCAGCATTTT. As protein: CASSLSFLQGNQPQHF.

The chain recombines TRBV5-1 with TRBJ2-3; 7 nucleotides match TRBD2. The CDR3 runs to 16 residues. J lost 0 bases, V lost 3 bases, and 7 bases had no gene match. CDR1 SGHRS and CDR2 YFSETQ come from the germline V gene. CDR3 sequence reads: CASSWGLFTSTDTQYF. The CDR3 DNA follows: TGCGCCAGCAGCTGGGGACTATTCACTAGCACAGATACGCAGTATTTT.

The J gene is TRBJ1-1, the V gene TRBV5-6, with D perhaps matching TRBD1 (5 bases). CDR3 length: 13 residues. Trimming removed 5 bases at V and 5 bases at J, with 13 bases between. Looked up from germline, CDR1 is SGHDT and CDR2 is YYEEEE. CDR3 coding DNA: TGTGCCAGCAGTAGCGGGGGAGGGACTGAAGCTTTCTTT. Encoded protein: CASSSGGGTEAFF.

The rearrangement joins TRBV6-1 to TRBJ2-7, with 12 bases fitting TRBD2. V trimming: 6 bases; J trimming: 4 bases; junction bases outside the gene matches: 4. Germline values: CDR1 MNHNS, CDR2 SASEGT. The CDR3 is 14 residues long. CDR3 sequence (DNA): TGTGCCAGCAGACCGACTAGCGGGGGTTACGAGCAGTACTTC. This gives the protein CASRPTSGGYEQYF.

The gene calls are TRBV13 and TRBJ1-2; TRBD1 matches 7 bases. Trimming removed 5 bases from V and 4 bases from J; junction bases left unmatched: 10. CDR1 is PRHDT, CDR2 FYEKMQ, per germline (reference sequence). There are 15 residues in the CDR3. CDR3 sequence reads: CASSPRGALIYGYTF. Here the CDR3 DNA reads TGTGCCAGCAGCCCCAGGGGGGCGCTTATCTATGGCTACACCTTC.

This clone was seen once. The chain links TRBV10-3 to TRBJ2-7; 10 bases match TRBD1. J was trimmed by 2 bases and V by 5 bases; bases with no gene match: 3. The CDR3 covers 14 residues. Germline CDR1 reads ENHRY; CDR2 reads SYGVKD. The CDR3 here is CAISPGQGTYEQYF. The CDR3 coding sequence is TGTGCCATCAGTCCGGGACAGGGGACCTACGAGCAGTACTTC.

The V and J genes are TRBV18 and TRBJ2-3; 9 bases are shared with TRBD1. Germline V gives CDR1 KGHSH, CDR2 LQKENI. Trimming took 3 bases from V and 2 from J; bases not matched to a gene: 6. The CDR3 loop spans 16 amino acids. CDR3: CASSPGQGGVTDTQYF. As DNA, the CDR3 is TGTGCCAGCTCACCGGGACAGGGTGGGGTCACAGATACGCAGTATTTT.

This clone was seen a single time. V usage is TRBV19 and J usage is TRBJ1-2, with 11 bases lining up with TRBD1. The length of the CDR3 is 15 residues. Germline V CDR1 and CDR2: LNHDA, SQIVND (reference sequence). Trimming cost V 5 bases and J 4 bases; bases outside gene matches: 6. CDR3 sequence: CASSVGQGARYGYTF. CDR3 nucleotide sequence: TGTGCCAGTAGTGTCGGACAGGGGGCACGCTATGGCTACACCTTC.

V usage is TRBV2 and J usage is TRBJ2-3, with 7 bases identical to TRBD2. The CDR3 has 15 residues. Germline loops: CDR1 SNHLY, CDR2 FYNNEI. J lost 4 bases, V lost 7 bases, and 11 bases had no gene match. The CDR3 spells CASKPAGVSADTQYF. CDR3 in DNA: TGTGCCAGCAAACCGGCGGGAGTTTCGGCAGATACGCAGTATTTT.

Comments on this clone: The limits of the CDR3 on the DNA are not certain, so only TCRdb's listed CDR3 is given. The chain links TRBV9 to TRBJ2-1; the listed D gene, TRBD2, was not tested against the DNA. Germline CDR1 SGDLS, CDR2 YYNGEE. The CDR3 has 12 amino acids, counting both end residues. CDR3 region: CASSVASGAPFF.

This chain links TRBV10-1 with TRBJ2-1; D may be TRBD2 (6 bases). V shed 9 bases and J shed 15 bases, with 15 bases lying between them. The CDR3 has 10 amino acids. CDR1 is WNHNN, CDR2 SYGVQD, per germline (reference sequence). The CDR3 sequence: CARGLPRRFF. Written as DNA, the CDR3 is TGCGCCAGAGGACTACCACGGCGGTTCTTC.

CDR3 residues: CASSSPGQGNIQYF. In DNA, the CDR3 is TGTGCCAGCAGCTCACCGGGACAGGGAAACATTCAGTACTTC. V and J are TRBV13 and TRBJ2-4; 9 nucleotides line up with TRBD1. V was pared by 4 bases and J by 6 bases, with 4 bases of the junction left unmatched. Germline V gene sequence: CDR1 PRHDT, CDR2 FYEKMQ (reference sequence). This CDR3 is 14 amino acids long.

V and J are TRBV5-3 and TRBJ1-1; D perhaps matches TRBD1 (6 bases). TRBV5-3 is classed as an ORF, of uncertain function. Trimming removed 3 bases from V and 0 bases from J, with 15 bases in between. This CDR3 comprises 16 residues. CDR3 sequence: CARSYSAGAMNTEAFF. The CDR3 region has the DNA TGTGCCAGAAGCTACTCTGCAGGGGCTATGAACACTGAAGCTTTCTTT.

The chain couples TRBV6-5 to TRBJ1-2; D is unclear. This CDR3 is 14 amino acids long. Per germline, CDR1 MNHEY and CDR2 SVGAGI. The V gene lost 4 bases and the J gene lost 0 bases, with 9 bases spanning the gap. The DNA for the CDR3 is TGTGCCAGCAGTTCCCGGAGAGCTAACTATGGCTACACCTTC. This encodes CASSSRRANYGYTF.

V usage is TRBV5-5 and J usage is TRBJ2-7; TRBD1 aligns across 8 bases. Germline V gene data show CDR1 as SGHKS and CDR2 as YYEKEE (reference sequence). With 2 bases clipped from V and 3 bases from J, the junction kept 4 bases outside the gene matches. This CDR3 has 14 amino acids. CDR3 bases: TGTGCCAGCAGCTTAACAGGGGGTGGCTACGAGCAGTACTTC. It codes for CASSLTGGGYEQYF.

This clone was counted once. The rearrangement links TRBV11-2 to TRBJ2-5; 15 nucleotides agree with TRBD2. The length of the CDR3 is 17 residues. Germline V lookup: CDR1 SGHAT, CDR2 FQNNGV. V shed 6 bases, J shed 5 bases, and the junction held 10 bases outside the gene matches. The CDR3 loop reads CASSPRLGTSGGETQYF. CDR3 sequence (DNA): TGTGCCAGCAGTCCTAGACTGGGGACTAGCGGGGGGGAGACCCAGTACTTC.

This clone was detected a few times. The chain employs TRBV6-5 and TRBJ1-1; the D gene is possibly TRBD1 (6 bases). This CDR3 has 15 residues. Trimming pared 5 bases from V and 5 bases from J, leaving 18 bases between. Germline V gene data show CDR1 as MNHEY and CDR2 as SVGAGI. The chain's CDR3 is CASSQRSQGRTEAFF. Here the CDR3 DNA reads TGTGCCAGCAGTCAGAGATCTCAGGGGAGAACTGAAGCTTTCTTT.

V usage is TRBV6-1 and J usage is TRBJ1-1; D may be TRBD1 (6 bases). This CDR3 has 14 amino acids. Germline V CDR1 and CDR2: MNHNS, SASEGT. Trimming took 5 bases from V and 4 from J, leaving 14 bases between them. CDR3: CASSPRGGVTEAFF. DNA of the CDR3: TGTGCCAGCAGTCCCCGGGGGGGCGTCACTGAAGCTTTCTTT.

The chain combines TRBV5-1 with TRBJ2-7, with TRBD1 matching 8 bases. Looked up from germline, CDR1 is SGHRS and CDR2 is YFSETQ. The CDR3 contains 14 residues. Trimming cost V 4 bases and J 3 bases; bases outside gene matches: 6. CDR3 in amino acids: CASSIGGQGYEQYF. CDR3 DNA sequence: TGCGCCAGCAGCATAGGCGGACAGGGCTACGAGCAGTACTTC.